This TCR beta chain originates from a study of T-cell memory formation after mild COVID-19. Points from the study as a whole: Clones shrinking from day 15 to 85 showed even CD4/CD8 mixes; later expanders tilted CD4+. Clones from the second wave (peaking day 37) had unconfirmed SARS-CoV-2 specificity. Memory cells collected pre-infection included some clones that later responded, suggesting cross-reactive memory joined.

This clonotype came up a few times. Its antigen remains unidentified. Germline trimming cut 5 bases from V and 3 bases from J; bases unmatched to any gene: 8. CDR3 size: 15 residues. Constant-segment primers served in 5'RACE that generated TCR alpha and TCR beta cDNA libraries bearing sample barcodes and UMIs. TCRdb analysed the 5' RACE reads with MiXCR anew, one entry per CDR3 protein. The data show 190,000 or so distinct CDR3 sequences, roughly a tenth seen once. This clonotype originated in a man between 18 and 35 years old who had mild COVID-19 (a few samples of this study predate the infection). Cell type and time point are not known. Sequenced input: PBMCs or a T cell subset sorted from them (not recorded which). The chain couples TRBV12-3 or TRBV12-4 to TRBJ2-3; 7 bases align to TRBD1. For the CDR3, the DNA is TGTGCCAGCAGTGCAGGGGGACGGAGGACAGATACGCAGTATTTT. Its translation is CASSAGGRRTDTQYF.